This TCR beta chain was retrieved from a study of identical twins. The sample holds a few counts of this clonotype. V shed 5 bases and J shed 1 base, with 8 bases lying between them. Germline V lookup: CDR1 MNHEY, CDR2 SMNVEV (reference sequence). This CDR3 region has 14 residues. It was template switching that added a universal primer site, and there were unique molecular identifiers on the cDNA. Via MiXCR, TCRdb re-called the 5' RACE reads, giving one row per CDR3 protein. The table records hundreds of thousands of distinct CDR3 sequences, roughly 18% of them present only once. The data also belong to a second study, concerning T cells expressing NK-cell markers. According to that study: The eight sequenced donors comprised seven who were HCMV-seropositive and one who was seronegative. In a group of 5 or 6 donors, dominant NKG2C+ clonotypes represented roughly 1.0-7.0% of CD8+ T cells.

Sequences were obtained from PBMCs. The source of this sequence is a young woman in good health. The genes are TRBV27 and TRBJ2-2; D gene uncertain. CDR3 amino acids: CASSPSMNTGELFF. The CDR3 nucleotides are TGTGCCAGCAGTCCGAGTATGAACACCGGGGAGCTGTTTTTT.